This entry describes one TCR beta chain. Antigen specificity is unknown. The data belong to a study of cytomegalovirus exposure and HLA in healthy donors. Study-wide findings and caveats: A few V segments could not be told apart, such as TRBV6-2 and TRBV6-3, and were left out. There were under 200 TCR beta chains listed as cytomegalovirus-associated. TCR beta chain V- and J-gene trimming was linked, in a later analysis, to a missense variant in DCLRE1C.

Looked up from germline, CDR1 is SGHKS and CDR2 is YYEKEE (reference sequence). The CDR3 spans 14 residues. The V segment lost 3 bases and the J segment 11 bases; nucleotides outside the gene matches: 5. It was with 60 Vbeta and 13 Jbeta primers that the PCR ran. TCRdb keeps only in-frame clones here, not all; method: immunoSEQ multiplex PCR. Among some 200,000 clones listed, about two thirds were seen once. This chain joins TRBV5-5 and TRBJ1-4, with 12 bases that match TRBD1. The clonotype comes from a man aged 35 to 55 in good health and CMV-seropositive. The sample taken for sequencing was PBMCs. CDR3 DNA: TGTGCCAGCAGCTCCGGGACAGGGGGCCTTAAACTGTTTTTT. It codes for CASSSGTGGLKLFF.